This TCR beta chain was recorded in a study of OX40 agonist ivuxolimab in advanced cancers. Study-level background: The costimulatory receptor OX40 (CD134) was targeted by ivuxolimab, a fully human IgG2 agonistic monoclonal antibody. Peripheral TCRbeta sequencing was intended to test whether TCR sequence diversity was altered and clonal T-cell expansion was caused by ivuxolimab. Among the 50 to 55 dose-escalation patients, around 20 had hepatocellular carcinoma, approximately 15 melanoma, 9 renal cell carcinoma and 9 head and neck cancer. Partial responses occurred in three dose-escalation patients, of whom one had hepatocellular carcinoma and two had cutaneous melanoma. Intravenous ivuxolimab was administered to patients every 2 weeks at six dose levels: 0.01, 0.1, 0.3, 1.5, 3 and 10 mg/kg. The paper covers the monotherapy dose-escalation part of the phase I ivuxolimab trial, which included N = 52 patients. Patients were allowed to have had prior anti-PD-1, anti-PD-L1 or anti-CTLA-4 therapy, and around 41% of the dose-escalation patients had previously received checkpoint inhibitors. A male proportion of almost 85% and a mean age of roughly 58 years, ranging from about 23 to 90, were recorded for the dose-escalation cohort. Overall study outcomes, separate from this receptor: Low levels of normalized T-cell clonal expansion were also seen in some nonresponding patients. The antigen specificity of the clonally expanded peripheral T cells was not determined. At doses of 0.1 to 3.0 mg/kg, clonal expansion of both CD4+ and CD8+ blood T cells was observed from baseline to week 6. After ivuxolimab, expanded clones were on average more numerous among CD8+ T cells than among CD4+ T cells. Partial responders in the 0.1-3.0 mg/kg groups had among the lowest normalized peripheral clonal expansion, especially among CD8+ T cells.

The CDR3 runs 15 amino acids, cysteine and phenylalanine included. Left in the record is the CDR3 DNA by itself, 45 bases read in frame from the first base. CDR1 and CDR2 (SGHDN, FVKESK) derive from the germline V gene. A distance of 16 bases separates the germline ends of V and J, which lose 0 bases and 8 bases respectively. Concerning this clone itself: The antigen it binds to is not known. Base-call qualities are not available, and no considerably larger clone is one nucleotide away.

Genomic DNA was extracted from sorted cells for sequencing of the TCRbeta CDR3 region. The immunoSEQ Assay was used for sequencing of TCRbeta CDR3 regions. What TCRdb holds here is the immuneACCESS table cut down to in-frame rearrangements. Part of the clones is not present; checked against another copy, under half of the missing clones reflect an unresolved V gene, and the others are unexplained. The sample profile shows some 70,000 clones; 83% of them were found once. The ten largest clones take up 2% to 2.5% of the sample. Patients with autoimmune disease history or receiving systemic immunosuppression were excluded from the trial. In every dose cohort, peripheral blood was drawn for TCR sequencing at baseline, cycle 4 day 1, and cycle 7 day 1. The samples were drawn from a first-in-human, open-label, multicenter phase I dose-escalation trial of ivuxolimab. Adults with locally advanced or metastatic melanoma, renal cell carcinoma, hepatocellular carcinoma or head and neck squamous cell carcinoma were enrolled in the trial. Before TCR sequencing, CD4+ T cells and CD8+ T cells were sorted from peripheral blood as separate populations.

The chain links TRBV14 with TRBJ1-2, with no confident D gene call. This TCR was recovered from an adult with an advanced solid tumor such as melanoma, head and neck, liver or kidney cancer. The sample was CD4+ or CD8+ T cells sorted from blood, taken in a trial of the OX40 agonist ivuxolimab. CDR3 loop: CASSQDLGLTGGYTF. The nucleotide sequence is TGTGCCAGCAGCCAAGATTTGGGCCTTACGGGGGGCTACACCTTC.